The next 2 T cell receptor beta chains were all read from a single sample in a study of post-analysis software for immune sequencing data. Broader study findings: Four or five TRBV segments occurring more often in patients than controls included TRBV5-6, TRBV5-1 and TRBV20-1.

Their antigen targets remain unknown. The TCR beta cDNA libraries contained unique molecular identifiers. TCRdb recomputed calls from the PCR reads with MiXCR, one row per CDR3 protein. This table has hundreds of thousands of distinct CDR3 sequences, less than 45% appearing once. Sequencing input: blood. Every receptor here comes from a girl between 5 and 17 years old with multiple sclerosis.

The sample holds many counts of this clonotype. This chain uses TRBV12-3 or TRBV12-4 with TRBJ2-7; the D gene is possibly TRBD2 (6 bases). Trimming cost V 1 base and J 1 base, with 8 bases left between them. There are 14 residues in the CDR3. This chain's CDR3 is CASSLGGVSYEQYF. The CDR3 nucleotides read TGTGCCAGCAGTTTAGGGGGGGTTTCCTACGAGCAGTACTTC.

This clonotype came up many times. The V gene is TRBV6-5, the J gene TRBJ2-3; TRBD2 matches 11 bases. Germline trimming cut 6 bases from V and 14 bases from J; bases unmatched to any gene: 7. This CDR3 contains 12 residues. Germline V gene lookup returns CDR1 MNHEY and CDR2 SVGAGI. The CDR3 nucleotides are TGTGCCAGCAGCTCCGGGACTAGCGGATCGTATTTT. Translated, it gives CASSSGTSGSYF.